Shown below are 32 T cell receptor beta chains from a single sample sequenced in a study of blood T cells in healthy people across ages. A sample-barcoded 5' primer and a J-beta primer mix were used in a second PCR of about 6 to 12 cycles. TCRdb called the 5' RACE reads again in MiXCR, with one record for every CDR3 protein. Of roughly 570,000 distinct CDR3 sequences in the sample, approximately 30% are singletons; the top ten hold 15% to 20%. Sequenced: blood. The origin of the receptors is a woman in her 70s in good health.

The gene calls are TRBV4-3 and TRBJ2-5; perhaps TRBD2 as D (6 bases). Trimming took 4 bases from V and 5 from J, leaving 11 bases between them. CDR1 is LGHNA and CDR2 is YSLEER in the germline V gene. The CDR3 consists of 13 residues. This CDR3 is CASSPIGGETQYF. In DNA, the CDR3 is TGCGCCAGCAGCCCCATAGGAGGGGAGACCCAGTACTTC.

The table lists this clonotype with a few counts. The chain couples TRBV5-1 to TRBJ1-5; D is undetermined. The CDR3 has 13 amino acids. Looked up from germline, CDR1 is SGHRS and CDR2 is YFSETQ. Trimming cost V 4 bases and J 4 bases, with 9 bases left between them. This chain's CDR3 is CASSPTINQPQHF. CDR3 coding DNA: TGCGCCAGCAGCCCCACCATAAATCAGCCCCAGCATTTT.

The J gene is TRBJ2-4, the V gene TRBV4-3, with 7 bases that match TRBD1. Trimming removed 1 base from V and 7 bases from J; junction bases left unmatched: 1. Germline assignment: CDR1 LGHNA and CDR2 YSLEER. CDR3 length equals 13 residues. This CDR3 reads CASSQVQGNIQYF. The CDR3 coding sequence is TGCGCCAGCAGCCAAGTACAGGGGAACATTCAGTACTTC.

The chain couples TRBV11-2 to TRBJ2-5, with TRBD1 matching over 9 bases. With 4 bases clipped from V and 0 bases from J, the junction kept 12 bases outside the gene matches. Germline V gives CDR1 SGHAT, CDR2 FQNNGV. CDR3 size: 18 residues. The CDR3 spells CASSSYPGQGTYQETQYF. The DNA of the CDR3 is TGTGCCAGCAGCTCATACCCGGGACAGGGTACTTACCAAGAGACCCAGTACTTC.

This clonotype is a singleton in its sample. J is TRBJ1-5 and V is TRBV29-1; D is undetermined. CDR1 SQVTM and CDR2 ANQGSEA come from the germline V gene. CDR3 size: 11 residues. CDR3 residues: CNRISNQPQHF. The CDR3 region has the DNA TGCAATCGGATTAGCAATCAGCCCCAGCATTTT.

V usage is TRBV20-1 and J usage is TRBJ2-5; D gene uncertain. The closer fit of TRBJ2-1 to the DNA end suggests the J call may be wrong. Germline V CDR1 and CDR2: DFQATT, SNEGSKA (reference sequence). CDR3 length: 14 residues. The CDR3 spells CSASKGIYLNEQFF. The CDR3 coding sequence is TGCAGTGCTAGTAAAGGGATTTACCTCAATGAGCAGTTCTTC.

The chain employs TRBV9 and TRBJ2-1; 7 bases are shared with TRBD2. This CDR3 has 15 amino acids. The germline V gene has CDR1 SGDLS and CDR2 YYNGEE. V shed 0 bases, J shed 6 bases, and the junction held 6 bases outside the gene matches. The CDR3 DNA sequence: TGTGCCAGCAGCGTAGCCGCGGGGGAAATCAATGAGCAGTTCTTC. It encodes CASSVAAGEINEQFF.

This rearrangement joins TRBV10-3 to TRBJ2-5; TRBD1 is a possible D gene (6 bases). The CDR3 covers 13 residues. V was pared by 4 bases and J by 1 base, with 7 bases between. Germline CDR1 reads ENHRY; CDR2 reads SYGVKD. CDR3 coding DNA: TGTGCCATCAGTGGGGACATCCAAGAGACCCAGTACTTC. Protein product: CAISGDIQETQYF.

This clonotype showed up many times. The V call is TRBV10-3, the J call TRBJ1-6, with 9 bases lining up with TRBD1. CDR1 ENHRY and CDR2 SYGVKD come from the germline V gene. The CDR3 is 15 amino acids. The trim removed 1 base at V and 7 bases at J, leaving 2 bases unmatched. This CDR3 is CAISELQGANSPLHF. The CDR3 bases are TGTGCCATCAGTGAGTTACAGGGGGCGAATTCACCCCTCCACTTT.

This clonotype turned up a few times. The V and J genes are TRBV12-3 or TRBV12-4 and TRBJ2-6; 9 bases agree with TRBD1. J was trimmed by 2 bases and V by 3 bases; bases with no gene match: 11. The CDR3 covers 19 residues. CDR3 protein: CASSLFQGTGSAGANVLTF. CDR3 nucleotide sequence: TGTGCCAGCAGTTTGTTCCAGGGGACAGGGTCCGCTGGGGCCAACGTCCTGACTTTC.

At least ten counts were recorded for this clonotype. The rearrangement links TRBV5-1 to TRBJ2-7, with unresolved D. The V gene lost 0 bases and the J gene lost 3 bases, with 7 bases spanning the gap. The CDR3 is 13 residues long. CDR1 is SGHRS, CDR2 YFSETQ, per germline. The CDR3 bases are TGCGCCAGCAGCTTGGATCGTCGCTACGAGCAGTACTTC. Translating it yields CASSLDRRYEQYF.

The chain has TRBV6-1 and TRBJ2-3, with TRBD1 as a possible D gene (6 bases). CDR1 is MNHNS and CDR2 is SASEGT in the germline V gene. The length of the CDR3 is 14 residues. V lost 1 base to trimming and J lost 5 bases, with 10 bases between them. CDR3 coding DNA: TGTGCCAGCAGTGAAGACAGGGTCAAAGATACGCAGTATTTT. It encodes CASSEDRVKDTQYF.

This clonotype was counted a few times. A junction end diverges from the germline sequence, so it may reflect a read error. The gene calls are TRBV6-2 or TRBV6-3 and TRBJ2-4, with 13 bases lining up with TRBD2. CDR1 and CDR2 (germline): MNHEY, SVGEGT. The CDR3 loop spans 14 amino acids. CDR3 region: CACSFTSGGASLYF. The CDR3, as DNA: TGTGCCTGCAGTTTTACTAGCGGGGGGGCATCGCTGTACTTC.

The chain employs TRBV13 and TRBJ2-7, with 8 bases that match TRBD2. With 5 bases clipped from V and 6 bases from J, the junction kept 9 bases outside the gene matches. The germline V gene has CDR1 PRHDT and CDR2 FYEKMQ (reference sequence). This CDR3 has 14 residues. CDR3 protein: CASSAVKRGIEQYF. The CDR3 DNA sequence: TGTGCCAGCAGCGCCGTTAAGCGGGGGATCGAGCAGTACTTC.

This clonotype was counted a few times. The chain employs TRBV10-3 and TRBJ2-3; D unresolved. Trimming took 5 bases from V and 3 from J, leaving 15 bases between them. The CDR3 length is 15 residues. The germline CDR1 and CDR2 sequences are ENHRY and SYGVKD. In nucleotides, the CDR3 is TGTGCCATCAGTTCTAACAAAGGCGGAACAGATACGCAGTATTTT. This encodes CAISSNKGGTDTQYF.

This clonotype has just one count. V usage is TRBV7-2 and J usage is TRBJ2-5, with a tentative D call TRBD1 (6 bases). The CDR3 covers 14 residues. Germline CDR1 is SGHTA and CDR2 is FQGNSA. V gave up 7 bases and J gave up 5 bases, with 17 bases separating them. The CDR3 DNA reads TGTGCCAGCACCTCCGGCAGGGGATTTGAGACCCAGTACTTC. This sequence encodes CASTSGRGFETQYF.

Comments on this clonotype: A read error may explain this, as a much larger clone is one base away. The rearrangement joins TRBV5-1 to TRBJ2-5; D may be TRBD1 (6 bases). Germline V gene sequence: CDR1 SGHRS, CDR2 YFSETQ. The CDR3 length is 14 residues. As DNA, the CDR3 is TGCGCCAGCAGCTTGTCACAGGGCCAAGAGTCCCAGTACTTC. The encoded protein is CASSLSQGQESQYF.

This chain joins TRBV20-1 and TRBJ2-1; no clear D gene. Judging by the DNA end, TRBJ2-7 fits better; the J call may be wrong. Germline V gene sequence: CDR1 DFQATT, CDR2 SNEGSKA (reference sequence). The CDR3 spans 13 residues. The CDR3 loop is CSALTHTAYEQYF. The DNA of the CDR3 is TGCAGTGCCCTGACTCACACCGCCTACGAGCAGTACTTC.

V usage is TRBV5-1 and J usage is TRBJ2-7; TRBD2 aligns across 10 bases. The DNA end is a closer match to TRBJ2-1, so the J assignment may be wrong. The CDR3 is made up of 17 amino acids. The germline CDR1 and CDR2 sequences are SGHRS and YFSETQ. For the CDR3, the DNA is TGCGCCAGCAGCGGGAGCCGGAGCGGGGGGGCGTGGCATGAGCAGTTCTTC. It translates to CASSGSRSGGAWHEQFF.

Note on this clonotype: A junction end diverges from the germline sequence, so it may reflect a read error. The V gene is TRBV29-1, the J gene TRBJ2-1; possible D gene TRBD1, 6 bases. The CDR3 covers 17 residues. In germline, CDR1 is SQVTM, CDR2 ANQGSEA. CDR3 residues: CSARTRDKFSGNNEQLF. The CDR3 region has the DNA TGCAGCGCCCGAACCAGGGACAAGTTCTCTGGGAACAATGAGCAGTTATTC.

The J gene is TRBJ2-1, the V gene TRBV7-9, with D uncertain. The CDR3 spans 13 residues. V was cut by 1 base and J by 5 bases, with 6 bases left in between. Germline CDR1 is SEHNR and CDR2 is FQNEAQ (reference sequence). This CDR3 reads CASSLVDHNEQFF. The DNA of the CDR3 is TGTGCCAGCAGCTTAGTTGACCACAATGAGCAGTTCTTC.

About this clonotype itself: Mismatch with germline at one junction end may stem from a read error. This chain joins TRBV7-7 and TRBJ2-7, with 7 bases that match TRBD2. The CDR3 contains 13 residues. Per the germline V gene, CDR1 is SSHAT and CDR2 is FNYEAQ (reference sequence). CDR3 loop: CASSLGTTGEQYF. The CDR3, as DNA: TGTGCTAGCAGCTTGGGGACTACTGGCGAGCAGTACTTC.

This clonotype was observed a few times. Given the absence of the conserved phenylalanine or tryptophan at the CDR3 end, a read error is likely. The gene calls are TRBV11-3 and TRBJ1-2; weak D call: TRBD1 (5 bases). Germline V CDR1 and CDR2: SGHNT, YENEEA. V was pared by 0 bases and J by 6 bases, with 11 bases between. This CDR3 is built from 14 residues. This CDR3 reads CASSLDRVSDGYTL. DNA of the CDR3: TGTGCCAGCAGCTTAGACAGGGTATCTGATGGCTACACCCTC.

CDR3 DNA sequence: TGTGCCAGCAGCCGCCTAGTGGAGCGGTACTTC. It is translated as CASSRLVERYF. V gene TRBV6-2 or TRBV6-3 combines with J gene TRBJ2-5; D call uncertain. CDR3 length: 11 amino acids. Trimming pared 6 bases from V and 13 bases from J, leaving 15 bases between. Germline CDR1 reads MNHEY; CDR2 reads SVGEGT.

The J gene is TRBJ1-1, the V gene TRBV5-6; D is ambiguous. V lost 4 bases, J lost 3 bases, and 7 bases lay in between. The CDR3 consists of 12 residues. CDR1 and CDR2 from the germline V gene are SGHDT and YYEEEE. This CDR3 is CASSADYTEAFF. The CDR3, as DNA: TGTGCCAGCAGCGCGGATTACACTGAAGCTTTCTTT. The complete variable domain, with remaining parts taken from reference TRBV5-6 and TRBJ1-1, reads DAGVTQSPTHLIKTRGQQVTLRCSPKSGHDTVSWYQQALGQGPQFIFQYYEEEERQRGNFPDRFSGHQFPNYSSELNVNALLLGDSALYLCASSADYTEAFFGQGTRLTVV.

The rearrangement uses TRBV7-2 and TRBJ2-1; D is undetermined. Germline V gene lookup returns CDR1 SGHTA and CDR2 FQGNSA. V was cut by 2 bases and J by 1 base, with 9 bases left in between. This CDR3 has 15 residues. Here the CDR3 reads CASSLFMGSYNEQFF. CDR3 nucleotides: TGTGCCAGCAGCTTATTTATGGGTTCCTACAATGAGCAGTTCTTC.

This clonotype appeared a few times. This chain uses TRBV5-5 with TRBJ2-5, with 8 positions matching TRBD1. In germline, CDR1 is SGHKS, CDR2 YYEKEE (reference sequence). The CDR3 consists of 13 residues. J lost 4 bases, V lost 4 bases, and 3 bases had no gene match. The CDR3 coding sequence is TGTGCCAGCAGCACAGGGGGTGGAGAGACCCAGTACTTC. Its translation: CASSTGGGETQYF. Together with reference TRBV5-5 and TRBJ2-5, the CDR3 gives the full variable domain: DAGVTQSPTHLIKTRGQQVTLRCSPISGHKSVSWYQQVLGQGPQFIFQYYEKEERGRGNFPDRFSARQFPNYSSELNVNALLLGDSALYLCASSTGGGETQYFGPGTRLLVL.

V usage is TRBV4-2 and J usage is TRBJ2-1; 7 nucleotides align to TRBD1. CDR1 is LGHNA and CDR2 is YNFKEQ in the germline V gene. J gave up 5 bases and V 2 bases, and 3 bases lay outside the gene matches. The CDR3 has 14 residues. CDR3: CASSQTGTDNEQFF. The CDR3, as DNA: TGTGCCAGCAGCCAAACCGGGACAGACAATGAGCAGTTCTTC.

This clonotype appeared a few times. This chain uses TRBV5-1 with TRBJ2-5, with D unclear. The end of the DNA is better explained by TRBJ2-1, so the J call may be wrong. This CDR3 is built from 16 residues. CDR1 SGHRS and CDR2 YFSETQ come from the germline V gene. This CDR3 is CASSDLPGPNDNEQFF. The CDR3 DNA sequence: TGCGCCAGCAGCGATTTACCCGGGCCGAATGACAATGAGCAGTTCTTC.

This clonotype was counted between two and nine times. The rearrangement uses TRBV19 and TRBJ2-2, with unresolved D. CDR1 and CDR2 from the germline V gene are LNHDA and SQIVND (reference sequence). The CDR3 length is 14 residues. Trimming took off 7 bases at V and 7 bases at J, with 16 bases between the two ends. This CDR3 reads CASNPSRMGGELFF. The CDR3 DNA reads TGTGCCAGTAACCCGTCCCGAATGGGCGGGGAGCTGTTTTTT. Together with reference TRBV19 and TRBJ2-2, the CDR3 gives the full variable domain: DGGITQSPKYLFRKEGQNVTLSCEQNLNHDAMYWYRQDPGQGLRLIYYSQIVNDFQKGDIAEGYSVSREKKESFPLTVTSAQKNPTAFYLCASNPSRMGGELFFGEGSRLTVL.

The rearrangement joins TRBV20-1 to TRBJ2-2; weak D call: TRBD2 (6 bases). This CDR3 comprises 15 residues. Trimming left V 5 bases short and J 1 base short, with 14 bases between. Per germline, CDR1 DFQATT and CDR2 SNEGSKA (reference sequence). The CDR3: CSAFPGLGNTGELFF. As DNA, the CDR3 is TGCAGTGCTTTTCCGGGACTGGGGAACACCGGGGAGCTGTTTTTT.

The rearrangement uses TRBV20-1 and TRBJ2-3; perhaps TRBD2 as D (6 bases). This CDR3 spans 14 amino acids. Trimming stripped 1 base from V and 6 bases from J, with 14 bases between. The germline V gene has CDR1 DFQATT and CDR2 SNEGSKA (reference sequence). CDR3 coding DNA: TGCAGTGCTAGAGGCGGGGCCGTAGGGGATACGCAGTATTTT. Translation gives CSARGGAVGDTQYF.